This paragraph covers one T cell receptor beta chain sequence. Its antigen is still unknown. This sample was included in a study of Ad26.COV2.S vaccination and SARS-CoV-2 variants. General study findings and limits: Higher spike-specific TCR breadth was found in vaccine recipients than in placebo recipients.

Generated by immunoSEQ multiplex PCR, the TCRdb table keeps only in-frame clones and is missing some. The sample holds about 680,000 clones, roughly 90% seen once. Germline V CDR1 and CDR2: GTSNPN, SVGIG (reference sequence). The CDR3 is 15 amino acids. V was shortened by 0 bases and J by 5 bases, with 16 bases between the two germline ends. Regarding treatment: some 20 received Ad26.COV2.S at low or high dose, single or two shots; several received placebo; per-sample allocation not given. Collection of samples fell on day 63 after the first vaccine or placebo injection. This material consisted of peripheral blood, taken in a trial of Ad26.COV2.S vaccine versus placebo. J is TRBJ1-1 and V is TRBV30; D might be TRBD1 (5 bases). The sequence came from a person aged 18-65 years who received the Ad26.COV2.S COVID-19 vaccine or a placebo. The CDR3 loop is CAWSVRAGLRTEAFF. The CDR3, as DNA: TGTGCCTGGAGTGTAAGGGCAGGGCTAAGGACTGAAGCTTTCTTT.